This entry lists 26 T cell receptor beta chains sequenced from one sample in a study of T cells after yellow fever vaccination. Each CDR3 protein gets one entry after TCRdb re-called the 5' RACE reads with MiXCR. The data contain around 590,000 distinct CDR3 sequences, 12% of them singletons. The sample here was PBMCs, taken on the day of the yellow fever booster vaccination. The receptors shown here come from a man aged 25-45 years who received the YFV17D yellow fever vaccine.

In DNA form, the CDR3 reads TGTGCCAGCAGTAACCAGGGAGCGGCTTCAGGAAACACCATATATTTT. Translation: CASSNQGAASGNTIYF. The genes are TRBV28 and TRBJ1-3; a possible D gene is TRBD1 (5 bases). The V end was cut by 5 bases, the J end by 4 bases, with 18 bases between. Germline CDR1 reads MDHEN; CDR2 reads SYDVKM. The CDR3 is 16 residues long.

This clonotype was counted between two and nine times. The V and J genes are TRBV12-5 and TRBJ1-5, with D possibly being TRBD1 (5 bases). Germline CDR1 LGHNT, CDR2 FRNRAP. This CDR3 spans 15 amino acids. Trimming took off 5 bases at V and 8 bases at J, with 19 bases between the two ends. The CDR3 sequence: CASGPGTPGGEPQHF. CDR3 bases: TGTGCTAGTGGTCCCGGGACTCCGGGGGGAGAGCCCCAGCATTTT.

This chain uses TRBV6-5 with TRBJ2-2; 9 positions match TRBD2. The CDR3 is 17 amino acids. The germline V gene has CDR1 MNHEY and CDR2 SVGAGI. J lost 6 bases, V lost 7 bases, and 15 bases had no gene match. CDR3 sequence: CASIKSGRYQHAGELFF. As DNA, the CDR3 is TGTGCCAGCATTAAAAGCGGGAGGTACCAACACGCCGGGGAGCTGTTTTTT.

The chain links TRBV5-1 to TRBJ1-3; TRBD1 agrees at 9 bases. Germline lookup yields CDR1 SGHRS and CDR2 YFSETQ. V was pared by 3 bases and J by 0 bases, with 1 base of the junction left unmatched. This CDR3 comprises 15 residues. DNA for the CDR3: TGCGCCAGCAGCTGGACAGGGGACTCTGGAAACACCATATATTTT. Amino acid sequence: CASSWTGDSGNTIYF.

This sequence joins TRBV4-2 and TRBJ2-6, with D unresolved. This CDR3 spans 17 amino acids. Germline CDR1 reads LGHNA; CDR2 reads YNFKEQ. V lost 3 bases and J lost 0, with 12 bases in between. In DNA, the CDR3 is TGTGCCAGCAGCCATACCACCGCCAGCTCTGGGGCCAACGTCCTGACTTTC. It translates to CASSHTTASSGANVLTF.

This clonotype was found a few times. The rearrangement links TRBV6-2 or TRBV6-3 to TRBJ2-1; 8 bases line up with TRBD1. V lost 6 bases, J lost 8 bases, and 9 bases stayed unmatched. CDR3 length equals 14 residues. Germline V lookup: CDR1 MNHEY, CDR2 SVGEGT. CDR3 sequence (DNA): TGTGCCAGCAGGAGACAGGGGCCTAGGGATGAGCAGTTCTTC. Amino acid sequence: CASRRQGPRDEQFF.

This clonotype has more than one count but fewer than ten. V is TRBV9 and J is TRBJ2-1, with D possibly being TRBD2 (6 bases). CDR1 and CDR2 (germline): SGDLS, YYNGEE. The length of the CDR3 is 14 residues. With 7 bases removed from V and 2 bases from J, the gap between germline ends came to 13 bases. CDR3 region: CASDTGGTYNEQFF. For the CDR3, the DNA is TGTGCCAGCGACACTGGGGGGACCTACAATGAGCAGTTCTTC.

In this sample, this clonotype turned up a few times. The V call is TRBV5-1, the J call TRBJ1-3; TRBD1 matches 9 bases. Germline values: CDR1 SGHRS, CDR2 YFSETQ. The CDR3 runs to 17 residues. J was trimmed by 0 bases and V by 0 bases; bases with no gene match: 4. The CDR3 reads CASSLGGTGISGNTIYF. In DNA, the CDR3 is TGCGCCAGCAGCTTGGGCGGGACAGGGATCTCTGGAAACACCATATATTTT. Drawing the rest from reference TRBV5-1 and TRBJ1-3, the complete variable domain is KAGVTQTPRYLIKTRGQQVTLSCSPISGHRSVSWYQQTPGQGLQFLFEYFSETQRNKGNFPGRFSGRQFSNSRSEMNVSTLELGDSALYLCASSLGGTGISGNTIYFGEGSWLTVV.

The chain joins TRBV27 to TRBJ2-7; D is perhaps TRBD2 (6 bases). V lost 6 bases and J lost 0, with 12 bases in between. Germline CDR1 is MNHEY and CDR2 is SMNVEV (reference sequence). This CDR3 has 14 residues. The CDR3 DNA reads as TGTGCCAGCAGCGGGAGAGAAAGCTCCTACGAGCAGTACTTC. It codes for CASSGRESSYEQYF.

This clonotype was recorded at least ten times. V is TRBV5-1 and J is TRBJ2-1; no clear D gene. The CDR3 has 16 amino acids. Trimming took off 0 bases at V and 0 bases at J, with 10 bases between the two ends. Per germline, CDR1 SGHRS and CDR2 YFSETQ. CDR3 loop: CASSLGRGASYNEQFF. CDR3 DNA sequence: TGCGCCAGCAGCTTGGGTCGCGGAGCCTCCTACAATGAGCAGTTCTTC.

This clonotype has more than one count but fewer than ten. J is TRBJ2-1 and V is TRBV7-3; TRBD2 matches at 12 bases. Germline-derived CDR1 and CDR2 are SGHTA and FQGTGA. This CDR3 spans 15 amino acids. The V segment lost 5 bases and the J segment 14 bases; nucleotides outside the gene matches: 13. CDR3 sequence (DNA): TGTGCCAGCAGCCTGGGACTAGCGGGCCCTTCAATGAAGTTCTTC. Its protein is CASSLGLAGPSMKFF. The variable domain in full, with the rest retrieved from reference TRBV7-3 and TRBJ2-1, is GAGVSQTPSNKVTEKGKYVELRCDPISGHTALYWYRQSLGQGPEFLIYFQGTGAADDSGLPNDRFFAVRPEGSVSTLKIQRTERGDSAVYLCASSLGLAGPSMKFFGPGTRLTVL.

This clonotype showed up just a few times. One end of the junction fails to match germline, which may point to a read error. The chain employs TRBV6-1 and TRBJ2-2; unclear D gene. This CDR3 comprises 13 residues. From germline, CDR1 is MNHNS and CDR2 SASEGT. The CDR3 DNA follows: TGTGCCAACAGTCCGGGTTTGATCGGGGAGCTGTTTTTT. It is translated as CANSPGLIGELFF.

V gene TRBV19 combines with J gene TRBJ2-7; 9 nucleotides agree with TRBD1. J gave up 3 bases and V 4 bases, and 13 bases lay outside the gene matches. This CDR3 has 17 amino acids. Germline V gene sequence: CDR1 LNHDA, CDR2 SQIVND (reference sequence). Here the CDR3 DNA reads TGTGCCAGTAGTAGAACAAACCACAGGGGGCTATTCTACGAGCAGTACTTC. Its protein is CASSRTNHRGLFYEQYF.

This clonotype came up a few times. The chain employs TRBV2 and TRBJ2-5, with D unresolved. The CDR3 runs to 13 residues. V was pared by 2 bases and J by 5 bases, with 9 bases between. CDR1 is SNHLY and CDR2 is FYNNEI in the germline V gene. The CDR3 sequence is CASSETNWETQYF. The CDR3 nucleotides read TGTGCCAGCAGTGAAACAAATTGGGAGACCCAGTACTTC.

In this sample, this clonotype turned up a few times. The chain is built from TRBV7-9 and TRBJ1-3; D is unclear. V lost 7 bases and J lost 3, with 7 bases in between. The CDR3 is 12 amino acids. In germline, CDR1 is SEHNR, CDR2 FQNEAQ (reference sequence). CDR3 amino acids: CASTEGGNTIYF. CDR3 coding DNA: TGTGCCAGCACCGAGGGTGGAAACACCATATATTTT.

The chain employs TRBV5-1 and TRBJ2-1, with 8 positions matching TRBD1. J was trimmed by 2 bases and V by 0 bases; bases with no gene match: 4. CDR1 and CDR2 (germline): SGHRS, YFSETQ. The CDR3 has 16 residues. The CDR3 DNA sequence: TGCGCCAGCAGCTTGGGACAGGGGTTCGCCTACAATGAGCAGTTCTTC. This codes for CASSLGQGFAYNEQFF.

The J gene is TRBJ2-5, the V gene TRBV10-1; 8 positions agree with TRBD2. Germline CDR1 is WNHNN and CDR2 is SYGVQD (reference sequence). The CDR3 extends over 13 amino acids. The ends lost 5 bases at V and 7 bases at J; junction bases unmatched: 6. The CDR3 nucleotides are TGCGCCAGCAGTTTTAGCGGGGATGGGACCCAGTACTTC. Its translation: CASSFSGDGTQYF.

The gene calls are TRBV9 and TRBJ2-3; 11 bases line up with TRBD2. The CDR3 runs to 14 residues. V lost 8 bases and J lost 2; bases outside the gene matches: 4. CDR1 is SGDLS, CDR2 YYNGEE, per germline. The CDR3 region has the DNA TGTGCCAGGACGGGACTAGCGGTCACAGATACGCAGTATTTT. Its protein is CARTGLAVTDTQYF.

This sequence joins TRBV25-1 and TRBJ2-2; 8 nucleotides align to TRBD1. The CDR3 contains 16 residues. V gave up 7 bases and J gave up 5 bases; unmatched junction bases: 12. CDR1 is MGHDK and CDR2 is SYGVNS in the germline V gene. In DNA, the CDR3 is TGTGCCAGCACTAAAGCCGGGACAGGAAGAACCGGGGAGCTGTTTTTT. Protein sequence: CASTKAGTGRTGELFF.

This clonotype was seen at least ten times. The CDR3 DNA reads as TGTGCCAGCTCACCAGGACAGGCCAAAAACATTCAGTACTTC. The encoded protein is CASSPGQAKNIQYF. The chain couples TRBV18 to TRBJ2-4; possible D gene TRBD1, 6 bases. Trimming removed 2 bases at V and 1 base at J, with 6 bases between. The CDR3 extends over 14 amino acids. Germline V gene sequence: CDR1 KGHSH, CDR2 LQKENI.

This clonotype has a handful of counts. The chain uses TRBV19 and TRBJ1-2, with 9 bases matching TRBD1. Losses at the gene ends were 10 bases for V and 7 bases for J; bases not matched to a gene: 7. From germline, CDR1 is LNHDA and CDR2 SQIVND (reference sequence). There are 12 residues in the CDR3. The CDR3 bases are TGTGCCACCCGGACAGGGGAGGGTGGCTACACCTTC. This sequence encodes CATRTGEGGYTF.

This clonotype came up a few times. V gene TRBV10-3 combines with J gene TRBJ1-1; D gene uncertain. The length of the CDR3 is 11 residues. Germline assignment: CDR1 ENHRY and CDR2 SYGVKD. V was pared by 6 bases and J by 5 bases, with 7 bases between. CDR3 protein: CAIRSRTEAFF. The CDR3 bases are TGTGCCATCAGATCAAGGACTGAAGCTTTCTTT.

This chain joins TRBV7-9 and TRBJ1-1; 8 bases align to TRBD1. Unmatched junction bases numbered 8, after V lost 5 bases and J lost 0 bases. Germline values: CDR1 SEHNR, CDR2 FQNEAQ (reference sequence). This CDR3 spans 16 amino acids. CDR3 coding DNA: TGTGCCAGCAGCCAGGGGGACAGGCCCCTGAACACTGAAGCTTTCTTT. Protein sequence: CASSQGDRPLNTEAFF.

J is TRBJ2-1 and V is TRBV5-4; D remains ambiguous. This CDR3 comprises 13 residues. CDR1 is SGHNT, CDR2 YYREEE, per germline (reference sequence). Between the trimmed V and J ends, which lost 0 bases and 10 bases, there was a span of 11 bases. The CDR3 loop is CASSLVRKREQFF. The DNA of the CDR3 is TGTGCCAGCAGCTTGGTGAGGAAACGGGAGCAGTTCTTC.

This clonotype has just a few counts. The chain couples TRBV12-3 or TRBV12-4 to TRBJ1-5, with 8 bases fitting TRBD1. With V trimmed by 5 bases and J by 2 bases, 5 bases remained unmatched. This CDR3 is 15 amino acids long. CDR3 bases: TGTGCCAGCAGTCCCCAACAGGGGGGCAATCAGCCCCAGCATTTT. It encodes CASSPQQGGNQPQHF.

The chain joins TRBV5-1 to TRBJ2-2; 9 positions agree with TRBD1. CDR1 and CDR2 (germline): SGHRS, YFSETQ. V was pared by 4 bases and J by 6 bases, with 4 bases of the junction left unmatched. The CDR3 covers 14 residues. CDR3 amino acids: CASSKGQGAGELFF. The CDR3 region has the DNA TGCGCCAGCAGCAAGGGACAGGGAGCCGGGGAGCTGTTTTTT.